The next 10 T cell receptor beta chains were all read from a single sample in a study of cytomegalovirus exposure and HLA in healthy donors. The PCR had 60 Vbeta and 13 Jbeta primers. The data were produced by immunoSEQ multiplex PCR, yet TCRdb's version contains in-frame clones alone and is incomplete. Among 160,000 or so clones listed, roughly three quarters were seen once. Sequenced: PBMCs. Receptors originate from a man younger than 35 in good health and CMV-seropositive.

The chain combines TRBV28 with TRBJ1-2; D not resolved. Trimming took off 6 bases at V and 9 bases at J, with 11 bases between the two ends. This CDR3 comprises 11 residues. Germline lookup yields CDR1 MDHEN and CDR2 SYDVKM. The CDR3: CASSRQLSYTF. CDR3 in DNA: TGTGCCAGCAGCCGCCAACTCAGCTACACCTTC.

The chain combines TRBV28 with TRBJ1-5, with D possibly matching TRBD1 (6 bases). Germline CDR1 is MDHEN and CDR2 is SYDVKM. Trimming removed 3 bases from V and 9 bases from J, with 15 bases in between. The CDR3 spans 14 residues. The CDR3: CASSFGQSSRPQHF. In DNA, the CDR3 is TGTGCCAGCAGTTTTGGACAGAGCAGTCGGCCCCAGCATTTT.

CDR3 in DNA: TGTGCCAGCAGTGCGGACAGGGATCAGCCCCAGCATTTT. Protein product: CASSADRDQPQHF. The chain links TRBV2 to TRBJ1-5; TRBD1 matches at 8 bases. With V trimmed by 4 bases and J by 5 bases, 1 base remained unmatched. The CDR3 has 13 amino acids. Per germline, CDR1 SNHLY and CDR2 FYNNEI.

Here the CDR3 reads CSVGTDYEQYV. The CDR3 bases are TGCAGCGTCGGGACAGACTACGAGCAGTACGTC. This sequence joins TRBV29-1 and TRBJ2-7, with TRBD1 matching over 7 bases. V gave up 6 bases and J gave up 3 bases; unmatched junction bases: 2. This CDR3 contains 11 residues. CDR1 SQVTM and CDR2 ANQGSEA come from the germline V gene.

V usage is TRBV5-1 and J usage is TRBJ2-3, with 10 positions matching TRBD1. Germline lookup yields CDR1 SGHRS and CDR2 YFSETQ. CDR3 size: 15 residues. V lost 2 bases, J lost 3 bases, and 3 bases stayed unmatched. The CDR3 nucleotides are TGCGCCAGCAGCTTCGGGACAGGGGTAACAGATACGCAGTATTTT. This codes for CASSFGTGVTDTQYF. Using reference TRBV5-1 and TRBJ2-3 for the parts outside the CDR3, the full variable domain is KAGVTQTPRYLIKTRGQQVTLSCSPISGHRSVSWYQQTPGQGLQFLFEYFSETQRNKGNFPGRFSGRQFSNSRSEMNVSTLELGDSALYLCASSFGTGVTDTQYFGPGTRLTVL.

This clone came up a few times. The V call is TRBV5-1, the J call TRBJ2-7; 8 nucleotides line up with TRBD2. The length of the CDR3 is 14 residues. In germline, CDR1 is SGHRS, CDR2 YFSETQ. Trimming at V came to 2 bases and at J to 1 base, leaving 2 bases not matched to a gene. This chain's CDR3 is CASSFKRGSYEQYV. The CDR3 DNA sequence: TGCGCCAGCAGCTTCAAGCGGGGGTCCTACGAGCAGTACGTC.

CDR3 bases: TGTGCCAGCAGCCTTGGGGGCCTCCGTGAAGCTTTCTTT. Protein sequence: CASSLGGLREAFF. V gene TRBV7-9 combines with J gene TRBJ1-1; maybe TRBD1 (6 bases). Germline V gene lookup returns CDR1 SEHNR and CDR2 FQNEAQ (reference sequence). This CDR3 contains 13 residues. Trimming cost V 5 bases and J 7 bases, with 14 bases left between them.

The rearrangement joins TRBV6-5 to TRBJ2-2; unclear D gene. This CDR3 region has 12 residues. The germline gives CDR1 MNHEY, CDR2 SVGAGI. The V gene lost 6 bases and the J gene lost 2 bases, with 4 bases spanning the gap. CDR3 sequence: CASSFNTGELFF. CDR3 bases: TGTGCCAGCAGCTTCAACACCGGGGAGCTGTTTTTT.

The genes are TRBV6-5 and TRBJ1-1; 11 bases map to TRBD1. The J segment lost 4 bases and the V segment lost 4 bases, leaving 2 bases of the junction unmatched. CDR3 length: 14 residues. Germline values: CDR1 MNHEY, CDR2 SVGAGI. CDR3 protein: CASSSGQGATEAFF. As DNA, the CDR3 is TGTGCCAGCAGTTCCGGACAGGGGGCCACTGAAGCTTTCTTT.

Only a few counts were recorded for this clone. The chain uses TRBV2 and TRBJ2-3; 7 bases are a match to TRBD2. The CDR3 consists of 15 residues. V lost 1 base to trimming and J lost 2 bases; unmatched junction nucleotides: 3. The germline CDR1 and CDR2 sequences are SNHLY and FYNNEI. The CDR3 loop reads CASSEGLADTDTQYF. The CDR3 DNA sequence: TGTGCCAGCAGTGAAGGTCTAGCGGACACAGATACGCAGTATTTT.